These 9 T cell receptor beta chains were all obtained from the same sample, sequenced in a study of human T cells and chemical hapten exposure. This sample's time point: pre-sensitization, week 0. As to treatment: therapeutic diphenylcyclopropenone sensitization with weekly scalp DPC. In TCRdb, the RACE reads were re-called with MiXCR into one record per CDR3 protein. The data show tens of thousands of distinct CDR3 sequences, over 10% seen once. Sequenced material: whole blood, taken in connection with sensitization to the hapten diphenylcyclopropenone (DPC). The receptors here all came from a woman younger than 45 with alopecia areata. Some clones in this sample may be carry-over from other donors' samples.

The rearrangement links TRBV14 to TRBJ1-1; D not certain. CDR3 length: 13 residues. Trimming cost V 4 bases and J 10 bases, with 16 bases left between them. Germline V lookup: CDR1 SGHDN, CDR2 FVKESK. This chain's CDR3 is CASSLGGGWRAFF. DNA of the CDR3: TGTGCCAGCAGCCTTGGAGGAGGGTGGAGAGCTTTCTTT.

This clonotype was counted many times. The chain is built from TRBV28 and TRBJ2-2; D is ambiguous. The germline gives CDR1 MDHEN, CDR2 SYDVKM. Trimming took off 2 bases at V and 3 bases at J, with 13 bases between the two ends. This CDR3 has 16 amino acids. This CDR3 is CASSLVLARDTGELFF. The CDR3 DNA sequence: TGTGCCAGCAGTTTAGTATTAGCCCGGGACACCGGGGAGCTGTTTTTT.

This clonotype was detected many times. The chain uses TRBV27 and TRBJ1-6; the match to TRBD1 covers 7 bases. Germline assignment: CDR1 MNHEY and CDR2 SMNVEV (reference sequence). The length of the CDR3 is 19 residues. Unmatched junction bases numbered 26, after V lost 8 bases and J lost 10 bases. For the CDR3, the DNA is TGTGCCAGCCGACAGCCCAAGACAGGGACGGGGCAGGGTCGCTCACCCCTCCACTTT. It translates to CASRQPKTGTGQGRSPLHF.

This clonotype was observed a handful of times. The CDR3 loop is CASSNGQGVNYEKLFF. The CDR3 DNA follows: TGCGCCAGCAGCAACGGACAGGGGGTAAACTATGAAAAACTGTTTTTT. This chain joins TRBV4-3 and TRBJ1-4; 10 nucleotides match TRBD1. Germline CDR1 LGHNA, CDR2 YSLEER. V dropped 5 bases and J dropped 6; count of bases not matched to a gene: 9. The CDR3 is 16 residues long.

The rearrangement links TRBV7-8 to TRBJ2-5; D remains unclear. In germline, CDR1 is SGHVS, CDR2 FQNEAQ. The CDR3 consists of 13 residues. Trimming removed 1 base from V and 5 bases from J, with 8 bases in between. CDR3 nucleotide sequence: TGTGCCAGCAGCTTAGGTTTCCGGGAGACCCAGTACTTC. Its protein product is CASSLGFRETQYF.

Ten or more counts support this clonotype. The CDR3 DNA sequence: TGTGCCAGCAGCTTGGCAGGGGCTCCCCAAGAGACCCAGTACTTC. Protein product: CASSLAGAPQETQYF. This chain connects TRBV7-2 to TRBJ2-5, with D maybe TRBD1 (6 bases). The ends were cut back, 3 bases at V and 1 base at J, with 12 bases in the middle. The CDR3 is made up of 15 amino acids. Germline values: CDR1 SGHTA, CDR2 FQGNSA.

This clonotype was seen many times. The chain combines TRBV6-2 or TRBV6-3 with TRBJ2-2; 10 bases map to TRBD1. The CDR3 is made up of 13 amino acids. With 8 bases clipped from V and 6 bases from J, the junction kept 3 bases outside the gene matches. Germline loops: CDR1 MNHEY, CDR2 SVGEGT. CDR3 nucleotide sequence: TGTGCCAGCCGGGACAGGGGTGCCGGGGAGCTGTTTTTT. Its translation is CASRDRGAGELFF.

The chain has TRBV3-1 and TRBJ1-2, with D hard to call. Germline-derived CDR1 and CDR2 are LGHDT and YNNKEL (reference sequence). The CDR3 sequence is 13 residues long. Trimming left V 5 bases short and J 9 bases short, with 16 bases between. The CDR3 DNA is TGTGCCAGCAGCGAAACCTCCTCCGTACGCTACACCTTC. This translates into CASSETSSVRYTF.

The table lists this clonotype with a few counts. The CDR3 DNA is TGCAGCGTTGATCGGGTCAGGGAGAGTTATAGGGATGGCTACACCTTC. Its protein product is CSVDRVRESYRDGYTF. The chain is built from TRBV29-1 and TRBJ1-2; TRBD1 might be the D (5 bases). Germline CDR1 SQVTM, CDR2 ANQGSEA. Trimming stripped 3 bases from V and 6 bases from J, with 23 bases between. The CDR3 consists of 16 residues.